In its sample, the clone carrying this T cell receptor (beta chain) ranks as medium-sized. Its antigen is currently unknown. After constant-region reverse-primer amplification, full-length variable regions underwent semi-nested PCR with Nested Universal Primer A. MiXCR, run by TCRdb on the 5' RACE reads, gives a single entry per CDR3 protein. The sample carries tens of thousands of distinct CDR3 sequences, roughly 24% recorded once. Findings of the study overall: The larger cohort examined one V-J beta rearrangement, not whole repertoires.

Germline V CDR1 and CDR2: DFQATT, SNEGSKA (reference sequence). The CDR3 sequence is 14 residues long. The V and J ends lost 3 bases and 4 bases, in that order; junction bases with no gene match: 8. Naive CD4+ cells had CD25+ Tregs removed. This clonotype was obtained from a female donor with breast cancer. Sequences were obtained from naive CD4+ T cells sorted from a lymph node. Subset reported: naive CD4+ T cells, CD4+CD45RA+CD25-. The chain has TRBV20-1 and TRBJ1-2; 7 bases map to TRBD1. CDR3 nucleotides: TGCAGTGCTAGCACTGACAGGGAACGCTATGGCTACACCTTC. Translation gives CSASTDRERYGYTF.